This T cell receptor beta chain was captured by sequencing in a study of T-cell reconstitution after alpha-beta-depleted transplantation in children. Unique molecular identifiers were used in preparing the TCRbeta library. TCRdb re-analysed the PCR reads in MiXCR, keeping a single row per CDR3 protein. In the table there are roughly 610,000 distinct CDR3 sequences, 8% to 11% of which are singletons. This sequence was found in a human donor who donated a stem cell graft to a child with acute myeloid leukemia. Specimen: PBMCs from the stem cell graft donor, collected from the stem cell graft.

CDR3 sequence: CASSLDGVTNEKLFF. The DNA of the CDR3 is TGTGCCAGCAGCTTAGACGGGGTGACTAATGAAAAACTGTTTTTT. The chain couples TRBV7-2 to TRBJ1-4; D is unclear. CDR3 size: 15 residues. In germline, CDR1 is SGHTA, CDR2 FQGNSA. V was clipped by 1 base and J by 2 bases, with 8 bases between them.